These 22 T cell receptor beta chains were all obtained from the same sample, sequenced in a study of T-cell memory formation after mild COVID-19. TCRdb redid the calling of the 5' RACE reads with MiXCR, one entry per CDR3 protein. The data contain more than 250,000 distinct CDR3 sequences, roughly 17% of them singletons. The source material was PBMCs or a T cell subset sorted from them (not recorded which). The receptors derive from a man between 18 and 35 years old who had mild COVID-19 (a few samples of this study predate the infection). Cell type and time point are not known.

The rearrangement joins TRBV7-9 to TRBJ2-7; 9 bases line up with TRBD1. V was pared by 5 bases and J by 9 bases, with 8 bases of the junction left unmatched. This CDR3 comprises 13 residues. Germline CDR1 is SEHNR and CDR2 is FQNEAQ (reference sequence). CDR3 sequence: CASSRTGTGLQYV. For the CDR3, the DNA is TGTGCCAGCAGCCGGACCGGGACAGGGTTGCAGTACGTC.

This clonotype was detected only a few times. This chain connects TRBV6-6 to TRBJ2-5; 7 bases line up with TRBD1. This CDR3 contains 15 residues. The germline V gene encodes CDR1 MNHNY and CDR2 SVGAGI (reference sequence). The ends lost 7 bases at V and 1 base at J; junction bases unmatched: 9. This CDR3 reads CASKDRASGQETQYF. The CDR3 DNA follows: TGTGCCAGCAAAGACAGGGCCAGCGGCCAAGAGACCCAGTACTTC.

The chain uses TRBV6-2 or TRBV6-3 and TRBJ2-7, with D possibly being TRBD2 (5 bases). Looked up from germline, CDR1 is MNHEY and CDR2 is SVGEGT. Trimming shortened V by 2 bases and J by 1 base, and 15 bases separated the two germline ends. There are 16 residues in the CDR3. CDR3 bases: TGTGCCAGCAGTTACCGCCGACACGCGGGTTCCTACGAGCAGTACTTC. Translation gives CASSYRRHAGSYEQYF.

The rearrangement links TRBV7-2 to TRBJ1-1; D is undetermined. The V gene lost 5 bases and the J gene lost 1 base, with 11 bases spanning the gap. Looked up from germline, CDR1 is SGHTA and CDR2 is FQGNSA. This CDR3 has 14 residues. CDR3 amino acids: CASSPLNRNTEAFF. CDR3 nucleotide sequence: TGTGCCAGCAGCCCTCTTAACCGGAACACTGAAGCTTTCTTT.

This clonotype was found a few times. The CDR3: CASRLMGGETQYF. The CDR3 coding sequence is TGTGCCAGCAGACTAATGGGGGGAGAGACCCAGTACTTC. This sequence joins TRBV12-3 or TRBV12-4 and TRBJ2-5; possible D gene TRBD2, 6 bases. Trimming left V 6 bases short and J 4 bases short, with 12 bases between. The CDR3 is made up of 13 amino acids.

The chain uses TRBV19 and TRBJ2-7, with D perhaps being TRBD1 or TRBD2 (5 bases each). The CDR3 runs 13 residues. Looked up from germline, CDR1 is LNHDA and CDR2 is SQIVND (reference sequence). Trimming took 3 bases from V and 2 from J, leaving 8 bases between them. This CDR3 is CASSIPGPYEQYF. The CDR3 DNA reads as TGTGCCAGTAGTATCCCGGGACCCTACGAGCAGTACTTC. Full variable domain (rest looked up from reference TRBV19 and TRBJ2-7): DGGITQSPKYLFRKEGQNVTLSCEQNLNHDAMYWYRQDPGQGLRLIYYSQIVNDFQKGDIAEGYSVSREKKESFPLTVTSAQKNPTAFYLCASSIPGPYEQYFGPGTRLTVT.

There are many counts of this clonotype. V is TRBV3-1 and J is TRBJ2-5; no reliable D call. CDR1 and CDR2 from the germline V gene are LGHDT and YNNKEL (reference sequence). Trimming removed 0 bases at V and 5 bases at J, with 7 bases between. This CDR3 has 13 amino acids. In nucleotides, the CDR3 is TGTGCCAGCAGCCAAGAAGGAAGGGAGACCCAGTACTTC. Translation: CASSQEGRETQYF.

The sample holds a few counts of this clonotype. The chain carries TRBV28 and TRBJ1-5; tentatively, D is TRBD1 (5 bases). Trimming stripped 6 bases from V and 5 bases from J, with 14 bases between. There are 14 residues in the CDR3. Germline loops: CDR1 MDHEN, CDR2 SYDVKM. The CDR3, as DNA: TGTGCCAGCAGCACAAGGGGACCCCATCAGCCCCAGCATTTT. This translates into CASSTRGPHQPQHF.

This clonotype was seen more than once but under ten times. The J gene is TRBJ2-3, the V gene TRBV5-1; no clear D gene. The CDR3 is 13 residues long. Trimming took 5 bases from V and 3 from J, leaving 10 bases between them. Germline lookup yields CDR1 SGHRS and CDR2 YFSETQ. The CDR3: CASSPRLTDTQYF. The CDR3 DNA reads TGCGCCAGCAGTCCCCGGTTGACAGATACGCAGTATTTT.

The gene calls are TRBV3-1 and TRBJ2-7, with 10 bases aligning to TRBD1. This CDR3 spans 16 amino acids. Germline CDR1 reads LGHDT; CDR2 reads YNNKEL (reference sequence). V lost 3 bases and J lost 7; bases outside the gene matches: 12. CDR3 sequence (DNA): TGTGCCAGCAGCCAGAGATTCCGGGACAGGGGCTCAGAGCAGTACTTC. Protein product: CASSQRFRDRGSEQYF.

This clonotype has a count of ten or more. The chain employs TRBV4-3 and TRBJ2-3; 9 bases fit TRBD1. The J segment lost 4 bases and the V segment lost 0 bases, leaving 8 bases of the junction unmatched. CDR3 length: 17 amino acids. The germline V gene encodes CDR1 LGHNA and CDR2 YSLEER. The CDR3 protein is CASSQEGDREGPDTQYF. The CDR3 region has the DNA TGCGCCAGCAGCCAAGAAGGGGACAGGGAGGGCCCAGATACGCAGTATTTT.

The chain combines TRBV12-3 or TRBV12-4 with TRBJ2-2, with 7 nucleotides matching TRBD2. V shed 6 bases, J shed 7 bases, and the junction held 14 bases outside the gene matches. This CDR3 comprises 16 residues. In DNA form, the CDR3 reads TGTGCCAGCAGCCCTTACCGGGGGGTGACAAGCGGGGAGCTGTTTTTT. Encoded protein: CASSPYRGVTSGELFF.

As DNA, the CDR3 is TGTGCCAGTGGGGACAGGGAACTCAATGAGCAGTTCTTC. This translates into CASGDRELNEQFF. The chain couples TRBV25-1 to TRBJ2-1; 9 nucleotides line up with TRBD1. J was trimmed by 6 bases and V by 9 bases; bases with no gene match: 6. CDR3 size: 13 residues. In germline, CDR1 is MGHDK, CDR2 SYGVNS. Full variable domain (remainder filled in from reference TRBV25-1 and TRBJ2-1): EADIYQTPRYLVIGTGKKITLECSQTMGHDKMYWYQQDPGMELHLIHYSYGVNSTEKGDLSSESTVSRIRTEHFPLTLESARPSHTSQYLCASGDRELNEQFFGPGTRLTVL.

CDR3 loop: CASSLDRPYEQYF. CDR3 nucleotides: TGTGCCAGCAGCTTAGATCGGCCCTACGAGCAGTACTTC. The J gene is TRBJ2-7, the V gene TRBV11-2; D is uncertain. The CDR3 is 13 amino acids. The V gene lost 0 bases and the J gene lost 2 bases, with 5 bases spanning the gap. Germline V lookup: CDR1 SGHAT, CDR2 FQNNGV. Full variable domain (remainder filled in from reference TRBV11-2 and TRBJ2-7): EAGVAQSPRYKIIEKRQSVAFWCNPISGHATLYWYQQILGQGPKLLIQFQNNGVVDDSQLPKDRFSAERLKGVDSTLKIQPAKLEDSAVYLCASSLDRPYEQYFGPGTRLTVT.

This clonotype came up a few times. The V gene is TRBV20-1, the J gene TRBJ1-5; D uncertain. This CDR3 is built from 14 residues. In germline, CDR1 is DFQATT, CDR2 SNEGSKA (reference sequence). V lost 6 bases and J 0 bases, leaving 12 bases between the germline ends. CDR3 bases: TGCAGTGCGAAGTCGGGGATTAGCAATCAGCCCCAGCATTTT. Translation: CSAKSGISNQPQHF.

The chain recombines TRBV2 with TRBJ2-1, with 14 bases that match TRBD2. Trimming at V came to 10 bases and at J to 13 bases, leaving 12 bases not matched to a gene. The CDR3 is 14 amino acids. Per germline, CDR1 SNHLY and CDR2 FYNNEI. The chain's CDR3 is CATVAGLAGVFQFF. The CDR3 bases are TGTGCCACTGTGGCGGGACTAGCGGGGGTCTTTCAGTTCTTC.

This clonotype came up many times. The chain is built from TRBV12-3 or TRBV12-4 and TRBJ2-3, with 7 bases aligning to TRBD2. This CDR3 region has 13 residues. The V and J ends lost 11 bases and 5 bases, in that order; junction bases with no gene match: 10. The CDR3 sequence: CASSAGLLDTQYF. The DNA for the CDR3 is TGTGCCTCCTCAGCGGGGCTATTAGATACGCAGTATTTT.

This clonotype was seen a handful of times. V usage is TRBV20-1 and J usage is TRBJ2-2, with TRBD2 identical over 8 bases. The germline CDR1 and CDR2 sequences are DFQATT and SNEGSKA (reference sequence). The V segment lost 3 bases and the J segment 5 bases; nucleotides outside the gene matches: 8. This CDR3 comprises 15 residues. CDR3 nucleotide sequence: TGCAGTGCTAGGATCCACGGGGGGGGGACCGGGGAGCTGTTTTTT. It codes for CSARIHGGGTGELFF.

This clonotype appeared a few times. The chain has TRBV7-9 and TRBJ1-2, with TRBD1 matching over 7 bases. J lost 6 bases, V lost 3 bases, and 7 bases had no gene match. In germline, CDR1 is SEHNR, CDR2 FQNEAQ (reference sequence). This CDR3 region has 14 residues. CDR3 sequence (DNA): TGTGCCAGCAGCTTCAGGGGAGGACAGGATGGCTACACCTTC. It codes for CASSFRGGQDGYTF.

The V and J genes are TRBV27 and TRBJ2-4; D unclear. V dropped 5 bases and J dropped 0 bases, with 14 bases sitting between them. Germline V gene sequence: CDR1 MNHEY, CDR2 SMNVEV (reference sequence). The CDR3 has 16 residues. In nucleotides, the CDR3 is TGTGCCAGCAGTCCTCCGGACGGTGGAGCCAAAAACATTCAGTACTTC. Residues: CASSPPDGGAKNIQYF.

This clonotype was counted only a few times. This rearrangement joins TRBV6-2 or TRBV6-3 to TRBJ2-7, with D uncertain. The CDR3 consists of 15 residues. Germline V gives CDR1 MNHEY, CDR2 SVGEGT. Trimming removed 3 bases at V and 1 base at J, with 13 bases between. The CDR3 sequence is CASSYYSASSYEQYV. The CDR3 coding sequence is TGTGCCAGCAGTTATTATAGTGCGAGTTCCTACGAGCAGTACGTC.

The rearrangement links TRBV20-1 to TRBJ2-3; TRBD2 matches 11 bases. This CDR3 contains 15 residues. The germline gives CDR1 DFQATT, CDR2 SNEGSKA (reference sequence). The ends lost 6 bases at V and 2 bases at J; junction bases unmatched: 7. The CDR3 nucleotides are TGCAGTGCCAGTCCTAGCGGGAGGCACACAGATACGCAGTATTTT. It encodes CSASPSGRHTDTQYF.